Sequencing of this TCR beta chain was carried out in a study of blood T cell repertoires in COVID-19. Turning to the study itself: Samples taken during acute and convalescent COVID-19 were collected in the United States, Italy and Spain. PBMCs, B-cell-depleted T cells, or T cells were the source of the cDNA or gDNA that made up the material.

From germline, CDR1 is SQVTM and CDR2 ANQGSEA. The V and J ends lost 4 bases and 6 bases respectively, with 11 bases between them. This CDR3 has 12 residues. How the authors handled the data: Reference gene primers were amplified, and this amplification served to estimate nucleated cell counts. Generated by immunoSEQ multiplex PCR, the TCRdb table keeps only in-frame clones and is missing some. V and J calls plus clone size are reproduced from that table; the DNA served to infer D and trimming. Seen here are approximately 250,000 clones, about 85% observed once, and the top ten hold 5% to 8%. The source is a woman between 55 and 75 years old with active or convalescent COVID-19. Sequenced input: peripheral blood. V is TRBV29-1 and J is TRBJ2-3; D remains ambiguous. CDR3 loop: CSVGTTEDTQYF. CDR3 nucleotide sequence: TGCAGCGTTGGAACAACGGAGGATACGCAGTATTTT.